These 20 T cell receptor beta chains were sequenced from one sample in a study of T-cell memory formation after mild COVID-19. A single record per CDR3 protein comes from TCRdb applying MiXCR to the 5' RACE reads. Of fewer than 250,000 distinct CDR3 sequences in the sample, about 17% were seen once. Material for sequencing was PBMCs or a T cell subset sorted from them (not recorded which). The receptor set was obtained from an adult woman who had mild COVID-19 (a few samples of this study predate the infection). Cell type and time point are not known.

This clonotype was detected many times. The chain employs TRBV5-1 and TRBJ2-1; D remains unclear. CDR1 SGHRS and CDR2 YFSETQ come from the germline V gene. The V gene lost 4 bases and the J gene lost 0 bases, with 14 bases spanning the gap. The CDR3 is 16 residues long. The CDR3 reads CASSPGGSSSYNEQFF. CDR3 DNA sequence: TGCGCCAGCAGCCCAGGCGGCTCAAGCTCCTACAATGAGCAGTTCTTC.

This clonotype was counted between two and nine times. This rearrangement joins TRBV12-3 or TRBV12-4 to TRBJ2-3, with a weak D call TRBD1 (7 bases). Trimming cost V 8 bases and J 6 bases, with 27 bases left between them. This CDR3 spans 17 amino acids. CDR3 nucleotides: TGTGCCAGCCGACCTCTTTCGGCTCAGGGGGGTCGGGATACGCAGTATTTT. Translation: CASRPLSAQGGRDTQYF.

This clonotype has a handful of counts. The rearrangement uses TRBV28 and TRBJ2-5, with 7 positions matching TRBD2. The trim removed 2 bases at V and 6 bases at J, leaving 12 bases unmatched. Per the germline V gene, CDR1 is MDHEN and CDR2 is SYDVKM. CDR3 length: 16 amino acids. The CDR3 DNA reads TGTGCCAGCAGTTTAAGTGGAGGCGGGAGCGGAAAGACCCAGTACTTC. Its translation is CASSLSGGGSGKTQYF.

This clonotype was seen ten or more times. Relative to the germline gene, one junction end is altered; a read error may explain this. As DNA, the CDR3 is TGTGCCAGCAGTAACTCCTACGAGCAGTACTTC. Translated, it gives CASSNSYEQYF. The chain has TRBV6-2 or TRBV6-3 and TRBJ2-7; D is undetermined. The CDR3 contains 11 residues. Looked up from germline, CDR1 is MNHEY and CDR2 is SVGEGT.

V and J are TRBV9 and TRBJ1-2; TRBD1 aligns across 8 bases. The CDR3 has 14 amino acids. V lost 3 bases to trimming and J lost 4 bases; unmatched junction nucleotides: 5. Germline loops: CDR1 SGDLS, CDR2 YYNGEE. Here the CDR3 reads CASSAGQALYGYTF. The CDR3 nucleotides read TGTGCCAGCAGCGCGGGACAGGCCCTCTATGGCTACACCTTC.

This clonotype was seen many times. This rearrangement joins TRBV7-2 to TRBJ2-4; D call uncertain. The germline V gene encodes CDR1 SGHTA and CDR2 FQGNSA. The V gene lost 4 bases and the J gene lost 4 bases, with 8 bases spanning the gap. CDR3 length: 13 amino acids. The CDR3 reads CASSSPLKNIQYF. CDR3 sequence (DNA): TGTGCCAGCAGCTCCCCCCTGAAAAACATTCAGTACTTC.

This clonotype was detected once. This may be a read error, as it is one base from a much larger clone. The CDR3 DNA sequence: TGTGCCAGCAGCGTCGGGACAGTAGAAGGGACCGAGCAGTACTTC. Amino acid sequence: CASSVGTVEGTEQYF. The rearrangement uses TRBV9 and TRBJ2-7; TRBD1 aligns across 7 bases. This CDR3 comprises 15 residues. V shed 2 bases and J 6 bases; nucleotides not matched to a gene: 11. Germline V lookup: CDR1 SGDLS, CDR2 YYNGEE.

The rearrangement uses TRBV19 and TRBJ2-5; D possibly corresponds to TRBD2 (6 bases). Germline V CDR1 and CDR2: LNHDA, SQIVND (reference sequence). Deletions cut 1 base from V and 5 bases from J, with 11 bases between. The CDR3 runs to 14 residues. CDR3 in DNA: TGTGCCAGTAGTATAGTCGGAGGGAGTGAGACCCAGTACTTC. Encoded protein: CASSIVGGSETQYF.

This clonotype turned up a few times. V gene TRBV12-3 or TRBV12-4 combines with J gene TRBJ1-1; TRBD1 agrees at 9 bases. The CDR3 runs to 15 residues. V dropped 3 bases and J dropped 4; count of bases not matched to a gene: 6. In DNA form, the CDR3 reads TGTGCCAGCAGTTTCGTAGGACAGGGGAGCACTGAAGCTTTCTTT. This codes for CASSFVGQGSTEAFF.

The sample holds many counts of this clonotype. The J gene is TRBJ2-3, the V gene TRBV6-2 or TRBV6-3; 10 nucleotides match TRBD1. Germline V gives CDR1 MNHEY, CDR2 SVGEGT. The CDR3 length is 15 residues. Trimming cost V 8 bases and J 5 bases; bases outside gene matches: 10. In DNA form, the CDR3 reads TGTGCCAGCGCCGACGGGACAGGGGTCCGAGATACGCAGTATTTT. Translation gives CASADGTGVRDTQYF.

This clonotype was seen many times. V usage is TRBV7-6 and J usage is TRBJ2-1, with D maybe TRBD1 (5 bases). V was clipped by 0 bases and J by 9 bases, with 12 bases between them. Germline values: CDR1 SGHVS, CDR2 FNYEAQ. There are 14 residues in the CDR3. The CDR3: CASSLAIREAEQFF. The CDR3 nucleotides are TGTGCCAGCAGCTTAGCCATCAGGGAAGCTGAGCAGTTCTTC.

There are many counts of this clonotype. The gene calls are TRBV18 and TRBJ2-1, with 8 positions matching TRBD1. CDR3 length equals 14 residues. V lost 2 bases, J lost 6 bases, and 3 bases stayed unmatched. Germline V CDR1 and CDR2: KGHSH, LQKENI. This CDR3 is CASSPDTGGNEQFF. The CDR3 DNA sequence: TGTGCCAGCTCACCAGATACAGGGGGCAATGAGCAGTTCTTC.

A word on this clonotype: A much larger clone lies one base from this, so it may be a read error. V gene TRBV5-1 combines with J gene TRBJ2-1, with TRBD2 matching 8 bases. Germline V gives CDR1 SGHRS, CDR2 YFSETQ. V trimming: 4 bases; J trimming: 9 bases; junction bases outside the gene matches: 9. The CDR3 is 14 residues long. The CDR3 DNA is TGCGCCAGCAGCAACGGGGGGGCTTGCCCTGAGCAGTTCTTC. This translates into CASSNGGACPEQFF.

This chain links TRBV9 with TRBJ2-1; TRBD2 matches 8 bases. V trimming: 1 base; J trimming: 5 bases; junction bases outside the gene matches: 14. Germline V CDR1 and CDR2: SGDLS, YYNGEE. The CDR3 runs 18 residues. The CDR3 DNA reads as TGTGCCAGCAGCGTACGCCCGGGTGATAGCGGGACCCACAATGAGCAGTTCTTC. Translated, it gives CASSVRPGDSGTHNEQFF.

This clonotype has only a few counts. This sequence joins TRBV20-1 and TRBJ1-3, with no clear D. V was trimmed by 2 bases and J by 0 bases, leaving 5 bases between them. Germline V gene data show CDR1 as DFQATT and CDR2 as SNEGSKA (reference sequence). This CDR3 has 13 residues. The CDR3 sequence is CSARKDSGNTIYF. The CDR3 DNA follows: TGCAGTGCTAGAAAAGACTCTGGAAACACCATATATTTT.

The rearrangement links TRBV5-1 to TRBJ2-5; the D is unclear. Trimming cost V 0 bases and J 3 bases, with 12 bases left between them. Germline V gene lookup returns CDR1 SGHRS and CDR2 YFSETQ. The CDR3 totals 15 residues. The CDR3 protein is CASSLDARPKETQYF. The CDR3 coding sequence is TGCGCCAGCAGCTTGGATGCTAGGCCGAAAGAGACCCAGTACTTC.

This clonotype is a singleton in its sample. This chain joins TRBV4-1 and TRBJ1-4; the match to TRBD1 covers 7 bases. The CDR3 spans 17 residues. CDR1 is MGHRA and CDR2 is YSYEKL in the germline V gene. Germline trimming cut 3 bases from V and 7 bases from J; bases unmatched to any gene: 14. The CDR3 sequence: CASSHRIGGPMLEKLFF. In DNA, the CDR3 is TGCGCCAGCAGCCACCGAATAGGGGGCCCTATGCTTGAAAAACTGTTTTTT.

The chain uses TRBV7-3 and TRBJ2-1; tentative D call: TRBD1 (6 bases). The CDR3 contains 16 residues. Germline V gene sequence: CDR1 SGHTA, CDR2 FQGTGA. V lost 5 bases and J 2 bases, leaving 16 bases between the germline ends. CDR3 coding DNA: TGTGCCAGCAGCCCATACTGGACAGATACCTACAATGAGCAGTTCTTC. This translates into CASSPYWTDTYNEQFF.

This clonotype was seen a few times. J is TRBJ2-1 and V is TRBV7-2, with D hard to call. The CDR3 is 12 residues long. V lost 5 bases, J lost 6 bases, and 8 bases lay in between. Per the germline V gene, CDR1 is SGHTA and CDR2 is FQGNSA. CDR3 nucleotide sequence: TGTGCCAGCAGCGCCGGGCCCAATGAGCAGTTCTTC. Protein product: CASSAGPNEQFF.

A remark on this clonotype: The germline gene is not matched at one end of the junction; a read error may be the cause. CDR3 region: CDSFPVGSLVSTDTQYF. CDR3 nucleotide sequence: TGTGACAGCTTCCCCGTGGGTTCTCTCGTTTCGACAGATACGCAGTATTTT. The genes are TRBV18 and TRBJ2-3; D uncertain. There are 17 residues in the CDR3. CDR1 and CDR2 (germline): KGHSH, LQKENI.